Listed below are T cell receptor beta chains from one sample, sequenced in a study of T-cell memory formation after mild COVID-19. TCRdb reanalysed the 5' RACE reads using MiXCR and keeps one entry per CDR3 protein. The repertoire holds tens of thousands of distinct CDR3 sequences, with approximately 15% as singletons. Sequenced input: PBMCs or a T cell subset sorted from them (not recorded which). All receptors come from an adult woman who had mild COVID-19 (a few samples of this study predate the infection). Cell type and time point are not known. The CDR3 runs from the conserved cysteine through the conserved F or W. A D gene is named only where the DNA matches it firmly. Size is stated for part of the rows, as once, few or many counts, or as a class when the clone is expanded.

V gene	clone size	J gene	D gene	CDR3 protein	CDR3 DNA
TRBV27	.	TRBJ2-1	TRBD2	CASSATSGNEQFF	TGTGCCAGCAGCGCAACTAGCGGCAATGAGCAGTTCTTC
TRBV12-3/TRBV12-4	.	TRBJ2-5	.	CASSLGYGGQETQYF	TGTGCCAGCAGTTTGGGGTACGGCGGACAAGAGACCCAGTACTTC
TRBV20-1	few	TRBJ1-5	.	CSALAPVHSNQPQHF	TGCAGTGCTTTAGCCCCCGTCCATAGCAATCAGCCCCAGCATTTT
TRBV10-3	.	TRBJ2-7	.	CAISESLSLQYF	TGTGCCATCAGTGAGTCGTTGAGCCTTCAGTACTTC
TRBV20-1	.	TRBJ1-2	.	CSARRALYGYTF	TGCAGTGCTAGACGGGCCCTCTATGGCTACACCTTC
TRBV20-1	many	TRBJ2-1	TRBD2	CSAHTGTSGRMSYNEQFF	TGCAGTGCTCACACCGGGACTAGCGGGAGGATGTCCTACAATGAGCAGTTCTTC
TRBV29-1	.	TRBJ1-1	.	CSVDPGRGQNTEAFF	TGCAGCGTTGATCCCGGCCGGGGACAGAACACTGAAGCTTTCTTT
TRBV7-9	.	TRBJ2-7	TRBD2	CASSPTSGALVYEQYF	TGTGCCAGCAGCCCAACTAGCGGGGCCCTGGTCTACGAGCAGTACTTC
TRBV6-6	few	TRBJ2-5	TRBD2	CASSHSAGGHKTQYF	TGTGCCAGCAGCCACTCGGCGGGGGGGCACAAGACCCAGTACTTC
TRBV11-2	.	TRBJ2-3	.	CASSPPRGLGEDTQYF	TGTGCCAGCAGCCCCCCTCGTGGGCTAGGGGAAGATACGCAGTATTTT
TRBV29-1	few	TRBJ1-1	.	CSVPQRGGNTEAFF	TGCAGCGTCCCTCAGCGGGGGGGAAACACTGAAGCTTTCTTT
TRBV7-9	.	TRBJ2-1	TRBD1	CASSSPGTGRNEQFF	TGTGCCAGCAGCTCCCCCGGGACAGGACGAAATGAGCAGTTCTTC
TRBV20-1	few	TRBJ2-7	TRBD1	CSATALGTGSMEQYF	TGCAGTGCGACCGCCCTGGGGACAGGGAGTATGGAGCAGTACTTC
TRBV2	few	TRBJ2-7	.	CASSHDKVEQYF	TGTGCCAGCAGTCACGACAAGGTAGAGCAGTACTTC
TRBV12-3/TRBV12-4	few	TRBJ2-5	.	CASSMVGVNQETQYF	TGTGCCAGCAGTATGGTGGGAGTAAACCAAGAGACCCAGTACTTC
TRBV19	few	TRBJ2-3	.	CASKVVRGGTDTQYF	TGTGCCAGTAAGGTCGTCAGGGGTGGCACAGATACGCAGTATTTT
TRBV27	few	TRBJ2-3	.	CASSWVSTDTQYF	TGTGCCAGCAGTTGGGTTAGCACAGATACGCAGTATTTT
TRBV15	.	TRBJ2-7	.	CATSREIVYEQYF	TGTGCCACCAGCAGGGAAATCGTTTACGAGCAGTACTTC
TRBV12-3/TRBV12-4	.	TRBJ2-7	.	CASSPQLNPPYEQYF	TGTGCCAGCAGTCCCCAGCTAAATCCCCCCTACGAGCAGTACTTC
TRBV7-9	many	TRBJ2-3	TRBD2	CASKTGAGGSTDTQYF	TGTGCCAGCAAGACGGGAGCGGGGGGGTCCACAGATACGCAGTATTTT
TRBV27	.	TRBJ2-7	.	CASSLGTFPYEQYF	TGTGCCAGCAGTTTAGGGACATTCCCCTACGAGCAGTACTTC
TRBV3-1	few	TRBJ2-7	.	CASSQGAYEQYF	TGTGCCAGCAGCCAAGGGGCATACGAGCAGTACTTC
TRBV5-1	few	TRBJ1-2	.	CASSLGVIYGYTF	TGCGCCAGCAGTCTTGGAGTAATCTATGGCTACACCTTC
TRBV20-1	.	TRBJ2-1	TRBD2	CSARASSGGTYNEQFF	TGCAGTGCTAGAGCCTCTAGCGGGGGTACCTACAATGAGCAGTTCTTC
TRBV18	.	TRBJ1-1	.	CASSPKMNTEAFF	TGTGCCAGCTCACCAAAAATGAACACTGAAGCTTTCTTT
TRBV9	few	TRBJ2-1	.	CASSVGYNEQFF	TGTGCCAGCAGCGTAGGCTACAATGAGCAGTTCTTC
TRBV4-1	.	TRBJ1-1	TRBD1	CASSQDRGLLEGLATEAFF	TGCGCCAGCAGCCAAGATAGGGGGCTTTTAGAGGGGCTTGCGACTGAAGCTTTCTTT
TRBV7-6	few	TRBJ2-7	TRBD2	CASSSQTLAGGPWEHEQYF	TGTGCCAGCAGCTCCCAGACTTTAGCGGGAGGGCCCTGGGAGCACGAGCAGTACTTC
TRBV5-5	.	TRBJ2-7	.	CASSFVQGTYEQYF	TGTGCCAGCAGCTTTGTCCAGGGAACCTACGAGCAGTACTTC
TRBV7-8	few	TRBJ1-2	.	CASSPGGAIYGYTF	TGTGCCAGCAGCCCTGGGGGGGCGATCTATGGCTACACCTTC
TRBV10-3	.	TRBJ2-3	TRBD2	CAISDPSGGIRTDTQYF	TGTGCCATCAGTGATCCATCCGGGGGGATACGCACAGATACGCAGTATTTT
TRBV7-6	.	TRBJ2-1	.	CASSLAPTGPLYNEQFF	TGTGCCAGCAGCTTAGCCCCGACGGGACCCCTCTACAATGAGCAGTTCTTC
TRBV7-8	.	TRBJ2-4	.	CASSPSSGQGAKNIQYF	TGTGCCAGCAGCCCATCGTCCGGGCAGGGAGCCAAAAACATTCAGTACTTC
TRBV20-1	few	TRBJ2-3	.	CSASPEDLTGLTLSKDTQYF	TGCAGTGCTAGTCCTGAGGACCTAACGGGCCTTACCCTGTCGAAAGATACGCAGTATTTT
TRBV12-3/TRBV12-4	many	TRBJ2-3	.	CASSFSSGASTDTQYF	TGTGCCAGCAGTTTTTCCTCGGGGGCGAGCACAGATACGCAGTATTTT
TRBV9	few	TRBJ2-1	TRBD2	CASRSLAGSSYNEQFF	TGTGCCAGCAGGTCCTTAGCGGGGAGCTCCTACAATGAGCAGTTCTTC
TRBV3-1	few	TRBJ2-7	TRBD2	CASSLGTSGVSYEQYF	TGTGCCAGCAGCCTTGGGACTAGCGGGGTGTCCTACGAGCAGTACTTC
TRBV27	few	TRBJ1-1	.	CATSRGSMNTEAFF	TGTGCCACCTCTCGGGGTTCCATGAACACTGAAGCTTTCTTT
TRBV4-1	.	TRBJ1-5	.	CASSQVGSNQPQHF	TGCGCCAGCAGCCAAGTGGGAAGCAATCAGCCCCAGCATTTT
TRBV4-1	few	TRBJ1-1	.	CASSQEYTLNTEAFF	TGCGCCAGCAGCCAAGAATACACGTTAAACACTGAAGCTTTCTTT
TRBV27	.	TRBJ2-1	.	CASSLPPLGSYNEQFF	TGTGCCAGCAGTTTACCTCCCCTGGGCTCCTACAATGAGCAGTTCTTC
TRBV6-2/TRBV6-3	few	TRBJ2-5	.	CASGHPQYF	TGTGCCAGCGGGCACCCCCAGTACTTC
TRBV7-9	few	TRBJ2-1	.	CASSPTGTRSYNEQFF	TGTGCCAGCAGCCCAACCGGGACCAGGTCCTACAATGAGCAGTTCTTC
TRBV5-5	many	TRBJ2-1	.	CASSRSVMDADNEQFF	TGTGCCAGCAGCAGATCCGTGATGGACGCGGACAATGAGCAGTTCTTC
TRBV20-1	few	TRBJ2-1	.	CSARSLRGGYNEQFF	TGCAGTGCTAGATCTCTCAGGGGGGGGTACAATGAGCAGTTCTTC
TRBV7-9	few	TRBJ2-7	TRBD1	CASSLRARDSLYYEQYF	TGTGCCAGCAGCTTACGGGCTAGGGACAGCCTTTACTACGAGCAGTACTTC